Shown below are 27 T cell receptor beta chains from a single sample sequenced in a study of OX40 agonist ivuxolimab in advanced cancers. The table came from immunoSEQ multiplex PCR; TCRdb's copy has only in-frame clones and leaves some out. Seen here are about 64,000 clones, about four fifths observed once, and the top ten hold 4.5% to 5%. The source material was CD4+ or CD8+ T cells sorted from blood, sampled in a trial of the OX40 agonist ivuxolimab. The receptors were sampled from an adult with an advanced solid tumor such as melanoma, head and neck, liver or kidney cancer.

The V and J genes are TRBV14 and TRBJ2-1; no firm D call. From germline, CDR1 is SGHDN and CDR2 FVKESK. The CDR3 totals 14 residues. The V end lost 1 base, the J end lost 6 bases, and 10 bases lay between the germline ends. CDR3 in amino acids: CASSQVGFGNEQFF. DNA for the CDR3: TGTGCCAGCAGCCAAGTGGGGTTTGGCAATGAGCAGTTCTTC.

The V call is TRBV18, the J call TRBJ2-5; TRBD2 matches 7 bases. This CDR3 spans 15 amino acids. With V trimmed by 2 bases and J by 3 bases, 6 bases remained unmatched. Germline V gives CDR1 KGHSH, CDR2 LQKENI. The CDR3 nucleotides read TGTGCCAGCTCACCAGGAGAACGGGGGGAAGAGACCCAGTACTTC. Its protein is CASSPGERGEETQYF.

This chain links TRBV6-4 with TRBJ2-2, with D possibly called TRBD1 or TRBD2 (5 bases each). The V end was cut by 2 bases, the J end by 9 bases, with 13 bases between. Germline lookup yields CDR1 MRHNA and CDR2 SNTAGT. This CDR3 is built from 14 residues. CDR3 DNA sequence: TGTGCCAGCAGTGACCGGGGCGAACACCGGGAGCTGTTTTTT. The encoded protein is CASSDRGEHRELFF.

This clone occurred a few times. The rearrangement links TRBV7-2 to TRBJ2-1; maybe TRBD2 (6 bases). Trimming took 5 bases from V and 0 from J, leaving 11 bases between them. Germline CDR1 and CDR2: SGHTA and FQGNSA. This CDR3 spans 15 amino acids. The CDR3 region has the DNA TGTGCCAGCAGCCCCGGGACTGCCTCCTACAATGAGCAGTTCTTC. This codes for CASSPGTASYNEQFF.

V gene TRBV14 combines with J gene TRBJ2-7, with 8 bases fitting TRBD2. Germline V gene lookup returns CDR1 SGHDN and CDR2 FVKESK. V trimming: 3 bases; J trimming: 5 bases; junction bases outside the gene matches: 12. This CDR3 contains 16 residues. The CDR3 DNA sequence: TGTGCCAGCAGCCATCGGCGGGGGGACCTGAGAGACGAGCAGTACTTC. Protein: CASSHRRGDLRDEQYF.

This chain uses TRBV4-3 with TRBJ2-3; 7 bases are shared with TRBD2. Trimming removed 3 bases from V and 3 bases from J; junction bases left unmatched: 9. Germline lookup yields CDR1 LGHNA and CDR2 YSLEER. This CDR3 is 16 amino acids long. The CDR3 DNA is TGCGCCAGCAGCCAGGGACTGGGGGGGAAGACAGATACGCAGTATTTT. Its protein product is CASSQGLGGKTDTQYF.

This clone was seen just once. Other nucleotide sequences from this sample produce the same CDR3. The V and J genes are TRBV13 and TRBJ1-6, with D possibly TRBD1 on 5 matching bases. Germline CDR1 reads PRHDT; CDR2 reads FYEKMQ (reference sequence). This CDR3 is built from 13 residues. V dropped 2 bases and J dropped 6 bases, with 5 bases sitting between them. The CDR3 protein is CASSLRGNSPLHF. The CDR3 nucleotides are TGTGCCAGCAGCTTAAGGGGTAATTCACCCCTCCACTTT.

The rearrangement joins TRBV7-8 to TRBJ2-3, with D perhaps TRBD1 (5 bases). Trimming pared 1 base from V and 4 bases from J, leaving 12 bases between. This CDR3 spans 15 amino acids. Per the germline V gene, CDR1 is SGHVS and CDR2 is FQNEAQ. The CDR3 DNA follows: TGTGCCAGCAGCTTAGTGTCCAGGGCAGCAGATACGCAGTATTTT. Encoded protein: CASSLVSRAADTQYF.

The genes are TRBV18 and TRBJ1-1; 8 positions agree with TRBD1. The CDR3 runs 14 residues. Germline CDR1 KGHSH, CDR2 LQKENI. Losses at the gene ends were 7 bases for V and 3 bases for J; bases not matched to a gene: 7. The CDR3 spells CASLPTGGDTEAFF. CDR3 nucleotide sequence: TGTGCCAGCTTACCTACAGGGGGGGACACTGAAGCTTTCTTT.

A single count supports this clone. Other DNA sequences within the sample encode an identical CDR3. The chain has TRBV18 and TRBJ2-7; 8 bases line up with TRBD1. This CDR3 region has 15 residues. Germline V gives CDR1 KGHSH, CDR2 LQKENI. V dropped 3 bases and J dropped 4; count of bases not matched to a gene: 8. CDR3 DNA: TGTGCCAGCTCACCGGCGGCAGGGGGCGAATACGAGCAGTACTTC. Its translation is CASSPAAGGEYEQYF.

The chain recombines TRBV7-9 with TRBJ1-4, with a tentative D call TRBD1 (5 bases). The length of the CDR3 is 14 residues. Germline V gene lookup returns CDR1 SEHNR and CDR2 FQNEAQ (reference sequence). Trimming left V 4 bases short and J 6 bases short, with 12 bases between. This CDR3 is CASSWDGNDEKLFF. CDR3 coding DNA: TGTGCCAGCAGCTGGGACGGGAATGATGAAAAACTGTTTTTT.

The V call is TRBV10-2, the J call TRBJ2-4; 9 bases fit TRBD1. The CDR3 totals 15 residues. Germline CDR1 and CDR2: WSHSY and SAAADI. V gave up 6 bases and J gave up 8 bases; unmatched junction bases: 11. The CDR3 is CASRGRQGVSDIQYF. The CDR3 coding sequence is TGCGCCAGCAGGGGACGACAGGGGGTCTCGGACATTCAGTACTTC.

This clone was counted only a few times. The rearrangement uses TRBV7-9 and TRBJ1-1; a possible D gene is TRBD1 (5 bases). V shed 1 base and J shed 6 bases, with 12 bases lying between them. Germline CDR1 and CDR2: SEHNR and FQNEAQ (reference sequence). This CDR3 is built from 14 residues. The DNA of the CDR3 is TGTGCCAGCAGCTTAGGGGGGTTAGGCCCTGAAGCTTTCTTT. Translating gives CASSLGGLGPEAFF.

The chain uses TRBV9 and TRBJ2-7; D tentatively fits TRBD1 or TRBD2 (5 bases each). CDR3 size: 14 residues. Germline lookup yields CDR1 SGDLS and CDR2 YYNGEE. V dropped 4 bases and J dropped 2 bases, with 13 bases sitting between them. In DNA, the CDR3 is TGTGCCAGCAGCCCCGGTTTGGGGGCCTACGAGCAGTACTTC. Residues: CASSPGLGAYEQYF.

The chain links TRBV11-2 to TRBJ2-7, with D maybe TRBD1 (6 bases). The germline gives CDR1 SGHAT, CDR2 FQNNGV. This CDR3 region has 14 residues. The V and J ends lost 1 base and 4 bases respectively, with 11 bases between them. For the CDR3, the DNA is TGTGCCAGCAGCTTAGTAGCAGGGGAGTACGAGCAGTACTTC. Amino acid sequence: CASSLVAGEYEQYF.

V is TRBV10-1 and J is TRBJ1-1; D gene uncertain. V lost 4 bases and J 6 bases, leaving 9 bases between the germline ends. Germline V gene sequence: CDR1 WNHNN, CDR2 SYGVQD (reference sequence). The CDR3 covers 12 residues. The chain's CDR3 is CASSGPSAEAFF. The DNA of the CDR3 is TGCGCCAGCAGTGGGCCCTCGGCTGAAGCTTTCTTT.

This clone was seen only a few times. The J gene is TRBJ1-1, the V gene TRBV5-1; maybe TRBD1 (5 bases). V was clipped by 5 bases and J by 2 bases, with 19 bases between them. The CDR3 runs 16 residues. The germline gives CDR1 SGHRS, CDR2 YFSETQ. The CDR3 DNA is TGCGCCAGCAGAATGGGAGTTTGGGGCGGTAACACTGAAGCTTTCTTT. Protein product: CASRMGVWGGNTEAFF.

The count of this clone is one. This chain connects TRBV15 to TRBJ1-5; D is uncertain. This CDR3 contains 13 residues. Germline CDR1 reads LNHNV; CDR2 reads YYDKDF (reference sequence). Trimming stripped 7 bases from V and 7 bases from J, with 14 bases between. The DNA for the CDR3 is TGTGCCACCAACCAGGAATTTAGGCAGCCCCAGCATTTT. Its protein is CATNQEFRQPQHF.

The table lists this clone with a few counts. The chain couples TRBV6-1 to TRBJ1-1, with D possibly matching TRBD1 (6 bases). This CDR3 is 15 amino acids long. Germline V gene lookup returns CDR1 MNHNS and CDR2 SASEGT. V was shortened by 3 bases and J by 0 bases, with 11 bases between the two germline ends. CDR3 nucleotide sequence: TGTGCCAGCAGTGACGCGGGACACCTGAACACTGAAGCTTTCTTT. Translating gives CASSDAGHLNTEAFF.

This chain joins TRBV5-4 and TRBJ2-3, with 12 bases identical to TRBD1. V lost 4 bases to trimming and J lost 2 bases; unmatched junction nucleotides: 11. The CDR3 length is 18 residues. Germline V gene sequence: CDR1 SGHNT, CDR2 YYREEE (reference sequence). CDR3: CASSVIPGQGANTDTQYF. In DNA form, the CDR3 reads TGTGCCAGCAGCGTGATACCGGGACAGGGGGCAAACACAGATACGCAGTATTTT.

The rearrangement uses TRBV27 and TRBJ2-7; D call uncertain. V lost 8 bases and J lost 0, with 14 bases in between. This CDR3 region has 14 residues. The germline gives CDR1 MNHEY, CDR2 SMNVEV (reference sequence). In DNA form, the CDR3 reads TGTGCCAGCCGCATAGTTGGAAGCTCCTACGAGCAGTACTTC. Encoded protein: CASRIVGSSYEQYF.

The chain employs TRBV14 and TRBJ2-4; D may be TRBD1 (7 bases). With 5 bases removed from V and 4 bases from J, the gap between germline ends came to 24 bases. This CDR3 spans 18 amino acids. From germline, CDR1 is SGHDN and CDR2 FVKESK. The CDR3 loop reads CASSNQPQGGRDKNIQYF. CDR3 nucleotides: TGTGCCAGCAGCAACCAACCTCAGGGGGGACGAGATAAAAACATTCAGTACTTC. The full variable domain, rest sourced from reference TRBV14 and TRBJ2-4, is EAGVTQFPSHSVIEKGQTVTLRCDPISGHDNLYWYRRVMGKEIKFLLHFVKESKQDESGMPNNRFLAERTGGTYSTLKVQPAELEDSGVYFCASSNQPQGGRDKNIQYFGAGTRLSVL.

This chain joins TRBV29-1 and TRBJ2-1; D possibly uses TRBD1 or TRBD2 (5 bases each). V lost 3 bases to trimming and J lost 0 bases, with 12 bases between them. Germline CDR1 SQVTM, CDR2 ANQGSEA. The CDR3 totals 15 residues. The CDR3 DNA follows: TGCAGCGTTGAGGGGGACGGAAGCTCCTACAATGAGCAGTTCTTC. Translation: CSVEGDGSSYNEQFF.

This chain connects TRBV4-2 to TRBJ2-1; 11 bases are a match to TRBD1. V shed 1 base, J shed 7 bases, and the junction held 9 bases outside the gene matches. CDR3 length: 17 residues. Germline V gene sequence: CDR1 LGHNA, CDR2 YNFKEQ. The DNA for the CDR3 is TGTGCCAGCAGCCAAGGTTCTTCGGGACAGGGGGGGAATGAGCAGTTCTTC. Its translation is CASSQGSSGQGGNEQFF.

The rearrangement uses TRBV18 and TRBJ2-3; no definite D call. Germline V gene lookup returns CDR1 KGHSH and CDR2 LQKENI. The germline V and J ends were trimmed by 3 bases and 5 bases, with 12 bases remaining between them. CDR3 length: 14 amino acids. The CDR3 DNA sequence: TGTGCCAGCTCACCGAGCGACAATGAAGATACGCAGTATTTT. It encodes CASSPSDNEDTQYF.

The chain employs TRBV2 and TRBJ2-5; D is possibly TRBD1 (6 bases). The DNA end favors TRBJ2-7, so the J call may be wrong. The CDR3 spans 12 residues. Germline CDR1 is SNHLY and CDR2 is FYNNEI. The CDR3 DNA is TGTGCCGGGGGTTGGACAGTTAACGAGCAGTACTTC. Protein sequence: CAGGWTVNEQYF.

This clone was seen more than once but under ten times. The rearrangement uses TRBV6-5 and TRBJ1-2, with 7 bases identical to TRBD1. CDR3 length equals 15 residues. Germline V lookup: CDR1 MNHEY, CDR2 SVGAGI. V shed 6 bases and J 4 bases; nucleotides not matched to a gene: 11. The CDR3 here is CASSNIGGFVYGYTF. The CDR3 DNA is TGTGCCAGCAGCAATATAGGGGGCTTCGTCTATGGCTACACCTTC.